Shown below are 5 T cell receptor beta chains from a single sample sequenced in a study of sequential checkpoint blockade in melanoma. Using immunoSEQ multiplex PCR, the repertoire was profiled, and TCRdb retains in-frame clones only, with some absent. The data show roughly 6,000 clones, about 24% seen once. This sample's treatment: randomized to nivolumab then ipilimumab (arm A) or the reverse (arm B). This specimen was tumor tissue (inferred from file names), taken from a patient given nivolumab and ipilimumab in sequence. These receptors were collected from a human donor with melanoma.

This clone showed up many times. CDR3 nucleotide sequence: TGTGCCAGCAGCTTGATGGGGGAACAACAAGAGACCCAGTACTTC. Encoded protein: CASSLMGEQQETQYF. The rearrangement joins TRBV11-3 to TRBJ2-5, with D perhaps assigned TRBD1 or TRBD2 (5 bases each). This CDR3 contains 15 residues. V was trimmed by 3 bases and J by 2 bases, leaving 13 bases between them. Germline lookup yields CDR1 SGHNT and CDR2 YENEEA.

The chain recombines TRBV15 with TRBJ1-2; TRBD1 agrees at 10 bases. CDR1 and CDR2 from the germline V gene are LNHNV and YYDKDF (reference sequence). There are 16 residues in the CDR3. The ends lost 4 bases at V and 4 bases at J; junction bases unmatched: 9. CDR3 sequence (DNA): TGTGCCACCAGCATCGGACAGGGGGGCTTGGGCTATGGCTACACCTTC. Its protein is CATSIGQGGLGYGYTF.

The CDR3 sequence: CASKTFRGSHEQYF. For the CDR3, the DNA is TGTGCCAGTAAAACGTTCAGGGGGTCCCACGAGCAGTACTTC. The chain joins TRBV19 to TRBJ2-7, with TRBD1 identical over 7 bases. The CDR3 is 14 amino acids. V trimming: 7 bases; J trimming: 5 bases; junction bases outside the gene matches: 11. Germline CDR1 is LNHDA and CDR2 is SQIVND (reference sequence).

The chain carries TRBV6-8 and TRBJ1-1, with 8 bases aligning to TRBD1. The J segment lost 11 bases and the V segment lost 4 bases, leaving 6 bases of the junction unmatched. Germline lookup yields CDR1 MNHGY and CDR2 SAAAGT. The CDR3 loop spans 12 amino acids. The CDR3 reads CASSLSGGSAFF. The CDR3, as DNA: TGTGCCAGCAGTTTGTCAGGGGGCTCTGCTTTCTTT.

This clone came up a few times. The genes are TRBV9 and TRBJ1-4, with D perhaps TRBD1 (6 bases). The V and J ends lost 5 bases and 7 bases respectively, with 12 bases between them. The CDR3 is made up of 13 amino acids. CDR1 and CDR2 (germline): SGDLS, YYNGEE. This CDR3 is CASSGGRGEKLFF. The CDR3 nucleotides are TGTGCCAGCAGTGGGGGCAGGGGTGAAAAACTGTTTTTT. The whole variable domain, remainder taken from reference TRBV9 and TRBJ1-4, is DSGVTQTPKHLITATGQRVTLRCSPRSGDLSVYWYQQSLDQGLQFLIQYYNGEERAKGNILERFSAQQFPDLHSELNLSSLELGDSALYFCASSGGRGEKLFFGSGTQLSVL.